This T cell receptor (beta chain) is from a study of shared clonotypes between healthy human individuals. General study results and limits: It was observed that 5% to 6% of naive CD4 clonotypes were shared across four donors.

Positive CCR7 selection of CD45RO-negative cells yielded the naive CD8 cells, and terminally differentiated effector memory CD45RA+ cells were excluded. Donors had no recently reported acute infections or vaccinations and were HIV-negative. Trimming removed 4 bases from V and 0 bases from J, with 9 bases in between. The CDR3 has 14 amino acids. Looked up from germline, CDR1 is SGHTA and CDR2 is FQGTGA. This clone was found once. No antigen is known for it. Repertoires were generated with immunoSEQ multiplex PCR, while TCRdb's copy carries only in-frame clones and drops some. This table holds 2 million to 2.5 million clones, about 95% found once.

Material: naive CD8+ T cells sorted from blood. The V and J genes are TRBV7-3 and TRBJ1-1, with D tentatively TRBD1 (6 bases). This clonotype was obtained from a man younger than 30 in good health. In DNA form, the CDR3 reads TGTGCCAGCAGCTCGGGGGCCCTGAACACTGAAGCTTTCTTT. Translation gives CASSSGALNTEAFF.